The 20 T cell receptor beta chains below were found in one sample sequenced in a study of graft-versus-host responses after intestinal transplantation (dated by TCRdb to the early 2020s). The library relied on the immunoSEQ multiplex PCR assay. This immuneACCESS table, as held by TCRdb, lists in-frame sequences with V and J called but not all clones. Of the missing ones, under half trace to an unresolved V gene in checked studies; the others have no known cause. The sample data list tens of thousands of clones, and 89% of these were observed just once. About 5.1% of the sample is in the top ten clones. The specimen comprised PBMCs, sampled about 69 days after intestinal transplantation. The receptors here all came from a human patient who received an intestinal transplant, so some T cells may come from the graft donor.

This clone was detected only once. This chain uses TRBV5-6 with TRBJ2-3; 8 nucleotides agree with TRBD2. Germline CDR1 is SGHDT and CDR2 is YYEEEE. The V segment lost 4 bases and the J segment 9 bases; nucleotides outside the gene matches: 7. The CDR3 contains 13 residues. The DNA for the CDR3 is TGTGCCAGCAGCGAAAGACTAGCGCTAACGCAGTATTTT. Translating it yields CASSERLALTQYF.

The chain carries TRBV4-3 and TRBJ2-2; 15 bases align to TRBD2. V lost 4 bases to trimming and J lost 1 base; unmatched junction nucleotides: 10. This CDR3 has 20 amino acids. Germline V gene sequence: CDR1 LGHNA, CDR2 YSLEER. Written as DNA, the CDR3 is TGCGCCAGCAGCCTCGGGACTAGCGGGGGGCTAGGAAAGAACACCGGGGAGCTGTTTTTT. This translates into CASSLGTSGGLGKNTGELFF.

This chain joins TRBV7-9 and TRBJ2-6; D perhaps matches TRBD1 (6 bases). Germline loops: CDR1 SEHNR, CDR2 FQNEAQ (reference sequence). CDR3 length: 16 residues. The V end was cut by 2 bases, the J end by 3 bases, with 11 bases between. This CDR3 is CASSLTGWFGANVLTF. CDR3 bases: TGTGCCAGCAGCTTAACAGGGTGGTTTGGGGCCAACGTCCTGACTTTC.

The chain employs TRBV11-3 and TRBJ1-5; maybe TRBD1 (6 bases). This CDR3 has 14 residues. Germline CDR1 reads SGHNT; CDR2 reads YENEEA. With 3 bases removed from V and 2 bases from J, the gap between germline ends came to 8 bases. As DNA, the CDR3 is TGTGCCAGCAGCTTCCACAGGGGCAATCAGCCCCAGCATTTT. Amino acid sequence: CASSFHRGNQPQHF. Together with reference TRBV11-3 and TRBJ1-5, the CDR3 gives the full variable domain: EAGVVQSPRYKIIEKKQPVAFWCNPISGHNTLYWYLQNLGQGPELLIRYENEEAVDDSQLPKDRFSAERLKGVDSTLKIQPAELGDSAVYLCASSFHRGNQPQHFGDGTRLSIL.

This chain uses TRBV29-1 with TRBJ2-1; either TRBD1 or TRBD2 may supply D (5 bases each). CDR3 length: 18 amino acids. CDR1 and CDR2 (germline): SQVTM, ANQGSEA. Trimming stripped 1 base from V and 8 bases from J, with 27 bases between. The CDR3 loop is CSVEGATPGEGKQYEQFF. CDR3 in DNA: TGCAGCGTTGAAGGGGCGACTCCAGGTGAGGGGAAGCAATATGAGCAGTTCTTC.

The genes are TRBV27 and TRBJ2-5; unclear D gene. Germline loops: CDR1 MNHEY, CDR2 SMNVEV (reference sequence). Trimming took off 0 bases at V and 5 bases at J, with 10 bases between the two ends. The CDR3 loop spans 14 amino acids. The CDR3 nucleotides read TGTGCCAGCAGTTTATCGAGCTCGGTGGAGACCCAGTACTTC. Translation: CASSLSSSVETQYF.

The chain combines TRBV10-2 with TRBJ1-2; D is undetermined. In germline, CDR1 is WSHSY, CDR2 SAAADI. The V and J ends lost 0 bases and 4 bases respectively, with 12 bases between them. There are 15 residues in the CDR3. CDR3 sequence (DNA): TGCGCCAGCAGTGAGTCGGGAAGAGAACCCTATGGCTACACCTTC. Translation gives CASSESGREPYGYTF.

V gene TRBV19 combines with J gene TRBJ1-1, with D unresolved. Germline CDR1 is LNHDA and CDR2 is SQIVND (reference sequence). The CDR3 totals 14 residues. Trimming left V 3 bases short and J 2 bases short, with 10 bases between. CDR3 coding DNA: TGTGCCAGTAGTATGACGGGGAGTAACACTGAAGCTTTCTTT. This translates into CASSMTGSNTEAFF.

V and J are TRBV11-2 and TRBJ2-1; D is possibly TRBD2 (6 bases). CDR3 length equals 16 residues. V was pared by 4 bases and J by 0 bases, with 13 bases between. Germline lookup yields CDR1 SGHAT and CDR2 FQNNGV. CDR3 in DNA: TGTGCCAGCAGCTGGAAACGGGGGAGCTCCTACAATGAGCAGTTCTTC. It yields the protein CASSWKRGSSYNEQFF.

V and J are TRBV11-3 and TRBJ2-3, with TRBD1 matching over 7 bases. The ends lost 1 base at V and 1 base at J; junction bases unmatched: 8. The CDR3 runs 17 residues. Germline V gives CDR1 SGHNT, CDR2 YENEEA. CDR3 in amino acids: CASSLVFGQGGTDTQYF. Here the CDR3 DNA reads TGTGCCAGCAGCTTAGTTTTCGGGCAGGGGGGCACAGATACGCAGTATTTT. The full variable domain, completed using reference TRBV11-3 and TRBJ2-3, is EAGVVQSPRYKIIEKKQPVAFWCNPISGHNTLYWYLQNLGQGPELLIRYENEEAVDDSQLPKDRFSAERLKGVDSTLKIQPAELGDSAVYLCASSLVFGQGGTDTQYFGPGTRLTVL.

V is TRBV6-4 and J is TRBJ2-2, with unresolved D. This CDR3 spans 13 amino acids. Germline V gene data show CDR1 as MRHNA and CDR2 as SNTAGT. V was trimmed by 0 bases and J by 4 bases, leaving 3 bases between them. CDR3: CASSDSGTGELFF. CDR3 in DNA: TGTGCCAGCAGTGACTCAGGCACCGGGGAGCTGTTTTTT.

The chain is built from TRBV11-3 and TRBJ1-4; 8 nucleotides align to TRBD1. The CDR3 has 19 residues. Germline lookup yields CDR1 SGHNT and CDR2 YENEEA. With 2 bases clipped from V and 2 bases from J, the junction kept 13 bases outside the gene matches. CDR3 amino acids: CASSLNSLTGVGTNEKLFF. CDR3 sequence (DNA): TGTGCCAGCAGCTTAAATTCGCTGACAGGGGTTGGGACTAATGAAAAACTGTTTTTT.

The genes are TRBV30 and TRBJ2-7; the D gene is possibly TRBD1 (6 bases). The germline V gene has CDR1 GTSNPN and CDR2 SVGIG (reference sequence). This CDR3 has 17 amino acids. The V and J ends lost 0 bases and 2 bases respectively, with 20 bases between them. As DNA, the CDR3 is TGTGCCTGGAGTGTCCGTTCTACACAGGGATATCCCTACGAGCAGTACTTC. Protein: CAWSVRSTQGYPYEQYF.

This chain links TRBV9 with TRBJ1-6, with unresolved D. Trimming removed 4 bases from V and 9 bases from J, with 11 bases in between. This CDR3 is 13 amino acids long. Germline lookup yields CDR1 SGDLS and CDR2 YYNGEE. The CDR3 loop reads CASSPDSSSPLHF. The CDR3 DNA reads TGTGCCAGCAGCCCTGATTCGAGTTCACCCCTCCACTTT.

The chain carries TRBV6-1 and TRBJ2-7, with 9 bases matching TRBD2. From germline, CDR1 is MNHNS and CDR2 SASEGT. This CDR3 contains 15 residues. With V trimmed by 6 bases and J by 0 bases, 6 bases remained unmatched. The CDR3 region has the DNA TGTGCCAGCAGACCTCTAGCGGGGAGCTCCTACGAGCAGTACTTC. It translates to CASRPLAGSSYEQYF.

This sequence joins TRBV6-5 and TRBJ1-5; TRBD1 matches at 9 bases. V gave up 6 bases and J gave up 6 bases; unmatched junction bases: 6. The CDR3 is 14 residues long. Germline lookup yields CDR1 MNHEY and CDR2 SVGAGI. CDR3 loop: CASRPGQGTQPQHF. CDR3 nucleotides: TGTGCCAGCAGGCCGGGACAGGGAACTCAGCCCCAGCATTTT.

This chain uses TRBV11-2 with TRBJ2-5; 7 bases fit TRBD1. The J call may be in error: the DNA end matches TRBJ2-7 better. Germline V gene sequence: CDR1 SGHAT, CDR2 FQNNGV. CDR3 length equals 14 residues. CDR3 coding DNA: TGTGCCAGCAGCGTGACAGGGCTAGCCTACGAGCAGTACTTC. It yields the protein CASSVTGLAYEQYF.

This chain links TRBV5-6 with TRBJ2-5; D uncertain. The closer fit of TRBJ2-7 to the DNA end suggests the J call may be wrong. CDR1 SGHDT and CDR2 YYEEEE come from the germline V gene. The CDR3 sequence is 13 residues long. The CDR3 nucleotides are TGTGCCAGCAGCCTAGACATCTCCTACGAGCAGTACTTC. This encodes CASSLDISYEQYF.

The chain uses TRBV2 and TRBJ2-2; 10 bases agree with TRBD1. Germline CDR1 and CDR2: SNHLY and FYNNEI. This CDR3 has 15 residues. After removal of 5 bases from V and 4 bases from J, the junction contained 4 bases not matched to a gene. As DNA, the CDR3 is TGTGCCAGCAGTCCGGGACAGGGGCTCACCGGGGAGCTGTTTTTT. Its translation is CASSPGQGLTGELFF. The full variable domain, in which reference TRBV2 and TRBJ2-2 provide the parts outside the CDR3, is EPEVTQTPSHQVTQMGQEVILRCVPISNHLYFYWYRQILGQKVEFLVSFYNNEISEKSEIFDDQFSVERPDGSNFTLKIRSTKLEDSAMYFCASSPGQGLTGELFFGEGSRLTVL.

This clone was counted only a few times. The chain joins TRBV30 to TRBJ2-1; 8 bases are shared with TRBD1. Germline V gives CDR1 GTSNPN, CDR2 SVGIG (reference sequence). This CDR3 is built from 13 residues. J was trimmed by 8 bases and V by 5 bases; bases with no gene match: 8. The CDR3 nucleotides read TGTGCCTGGGACATGACAGGGGACGATGAGCAGTTCTTC. Translating gives CAWDMTGDDEQFF.